The TCR beta chain described here comes from a study of CD8 T cells in ankylosing spondylitis. Scientists made TCR beta libraries using quantitative 5'-RACE with molecular barcodes. TCRdb redid the calling of the 5' RACE reads with MiXCR, one entry per CDR3 protein. Counted here are around 770,000 distinct CDR3 sequences, under 20% occurring once; the ten biggest clones make up about 19%. V was cut by 0 bases and J by 3 bases, with 11 bases left in between. The CDR3 runs 15 residues. Germline V CDR1 and CDR2: SNHLY, FYNNEI. As regards this clonotype: Its antigen is unidentified.

Study results and limitations: Disease-linked clones bore a CD8+ phenotype and were relatively rare in peripheral blood. Typical of ankylosing spondylitis blood, it appeared, was a TCR beta motif of roughly eight highly homologous variants. Researchers reportedly found disease-linked clones significantly enriched in matched ankylosing spondylitis synovial fluid. Certain motif variants had earlier appeared in reactive arthritis synovial fluid and blood.

This sequence was found in a male donor with ankylosing spondylitis. Sequenced sample: blood, either unsorted or a sorted T cell fraction (not recorded which). The rearrangement uses TRBV2 and TRBJ2-5; D not resolved. The CDR3 nucleotides are TGTGCCAGCAGTGAAGCAATCAGCGTGGAAGAGACCCAGTACTTC. Translated: CASSEAISVEETQYF.